The 20 T cell receptor beta chains listed next were all sequenced from one sample in a study of T cell repertoires in cytomegalovirus infection. TCRdb itself ran the reads through MiXCR, one entry per CDR3 protein. Of roughly 190,000 distinct CDR3 sequences in the sample, nearly 9.5% were seen once. Sequenced sample: PBMCs. All receptors come from a human donor in good health (CMV status not recorded). Some clones in this sample may be carry-over from other donors' samples.

For this clonotype: A read error is possible here, since a much larger clone lies one base away. The chain is built from TRBV7-2 and TRBJ2-2; D not certain. The length of the CDR3 is 12 residues. CDR1 is SGHTA, CDR2 FQGNSA, per germline. V was shortened by 4 bases and J by 7 bases, with 7 bases between the two germline ends. Here the CDR3 DNA reads TGTGCCAGCAGCTCAACAGACGGGGAGCTGTTTTTT. As protein: CASSSTDGELFF.

The genes are TRBV7-9 and TRBJ2-2; D is perhaps TRBD2 (6 bases). CDR1 and CDR2 (germline): SEHNR, FQNEAQ (reference sequence). This CDR3 region has 16 residues. V lost 1 base, J lost 2 bases, and 11 bases lay in between. CDR3 coding DNA: TGTGCCAGCAGCTTAGGAATAGCGGCCAACACCGGGGAGCTGTTTTTT. It is translated as CASSLGIAANTGELFF. The full variable domain, in which reference TRBV7-9 and TRBJ2-2 provide the parts outside the CDR3, is DTGVSQNPRHKITKRGQNVTFRCDPISEHNRLYWYRQTLGQGPEFLTYFQNEAQLEKSRLLSDRFSAERPKGSFSTLEIQRTEQGDSAMYLCASSLGIAANTGELFFGEGSRLTVL.

The chain employs TRBV20-1 and TRBJ2-5, with 9 bases fitting TRBD2. The CDR3 is 16 residues long. V was pared by 0 bases and J by 1 base, with 6 bases of the junction left unmatched. Germline V gives CDR1 DFQATT, CDR2 SNEGSKA (reference sequence). The CDR3 bases are TGCAGTGCTAGAGATCCGGCTAGCGGGACCCAAGAGACCCAGTACTTC. Its translation: CSARDPASGTQETQYF.

This clonotype occurred many times. V and J are TRBV7-8 and TRBJ2-2; D remains unclear. This CDR3 has 15 amino acids. Germline assignment: CDR1 SGHVS and CDR2 FQNEAQ. Between the trimmed V and J ends, which lost 2 bases and 3 bases, there was a span of 10 bases. CDR3 DNA sequence: TGTGCCAGCAGCTTAAGTTGGGTAGACACCGGGGAGCTGTTTTTT. Its translation is CASSLSWVDTGELFF.

In its sample, this clonotype was seen a few times. DNA for the CDR3: TGCAGTGCGGTTACGGGCTCCTACAATGAGCAGTTCTTC. Its protein product is CSAVTGSYNEQFF. The rearrangement uses TRBV20-1 and TRBJ2-1; D is undetermined. Between the trimmed V and J ends, which lost 6 bases and 0 bases, there was a span of 9 bases. Germline CDR1 reads DFQATT; CDR2 reads SNEGSKA (reference sequence). This CDR3 contains 13 residues.

This clonotype has at least ten counts. This chain links TRBV11-3 with TRBJ2-5, with unresolved D. The germline gives CDR1 SGHNT, CDR2 YENEEA. V lost 6 bases to trimming and J lost 0 bases, with 11 bases between them. The CDR3 is 14 residues long. DNA of the CDR3: TGTGCCAGCAGTCCCTCCTGGGACCAAGAGACCCAGTACTTC. This codes for CASSPSWDQETQYF.

This clonotype showed up many times. The chain uses TRBV12-3 or TRBV12-4 and TRBJ2-7, with TRBD1 identical over 8 bases. V dropped 1 base and J dropped 6; count of bases not matched to a gene: 5. The CDR3 has 14 residues. CDR3 in amino acids: CASSLEGQAFEQYF. In DNA form, the CDR3 reads TGTGCCAGCAGTTTAGAGGGACAGGCTTTCGAGCAGTACTTC.

This clonotype was recorded at least ten times. In DNA, the CDR3 is TGTGCCAGCAGCCCTACGCTAGCGGGGATTTACGAGCAGTACTTC. Protein: CASSPTLAGIYEQYF. The J gene is TRBJ2-7, the V gene TRBV7-6; 9 bases match TRBD2. Per germline, CDR1 SGHVS and CDR2 FNYEAQ. J was trimmed by 4 bases and V by 5 bases; bases with no gene match: 9. This CDR3 has 15 residues.

Ten or more counts support this clonotype. This chain links TRBV11-2 with TRBJ1-2; D uncertain. CDR3 length: 14 amino acids. V gave up 8 bases and J gave up 0 bases, with 13 bases separating them. Germline V lookup: CDR1 SGHAT, CDR2 FQNNGV. The CDR3 protein is CASGPQLANYGYTF. CDR3 DNA sequence: TGTGCCAGCGGCCCACAGTTAGCTAACTATGGCTACACCTTC.

This clonotype was detected a few times. V and J are TRBV6-2 or TRBV6-3 and TRBJ2-7; no clear D. CDR1 and CDR2 (germline): MNHEY, SVGEGT. The germline V and J ends were trimmed by 7 bases and 3 bases, with 13 bases remaining between them. This CDR3 has 13 residues. The CDR3 region is CASKEPSRYEQYF. CDR3 in DNA: TGTGCCAGCAAGGAACCCAGCCGCTACGAGCAGTACTTC.

This clonotype was observed a few times. This sequence joins TRBV28 and TRBJ1-2, with D perhaps TRBD1 (5 bases). CDR1 and CDR2 (germline): MDHEN, SYDVKM. The CDR3 consists of 12 residues. Trimming took 5 bases from V and 13 from J, leaving 17 bases between them. CDR3 in amino acids: CASSQRGRKCTF. The CDR3 nucleotides are TGTGCCAGCAGTCAACGGGGACGAAAGTGCACCTTC.

This clonotype was recorded many times. The chain joins TRBV12-3 or TRBV12-4 to TRBJ1-1; D is unresolved. The CDR3 is 14 amino acids. Deletions cut 7 bases from V and 0 bases from J, with 12 bases between. The CDR3 DNA reads as TGTGCCAGCACCTCACGGGCCATGAACACTGAAGCTTTCTTT. As protein: CASTSRAMNTEAFF.

The V call is TRBV7-3, the J call TRBJ2-5, with 7 bases lining up with TRBD1. The CDR3 extends over 14 amino acids. Per the germline V gene, CDR1 is SGHTA and CDR2 is FQGTGA. The junction had 4 bases not matched to a gene; V was cut back by 4 bases and J by 2 bases. The CDR3 is CASSSTTGQETQYF. The CDR3 DNA follows: TGTGCCAGCAGCTCGACGACAGGGCAAGAGACCCAGTACTTC.

This clonotype was observed many times. The chain has TRBV6-2 or TRBV6-3 and TRBJ2-5; 11 nucleotides agree with TRBD1. With 10 bases clipped from V and 5 bases from J, the junction kept 9 bases outside the gene matches. CDR3 length: 14 amino acids. Germline assignment: CDR1 MNHEY and CDR2 SVGEGT. CDR3 residues: CATYRTGGAETQYF. The CDR3 DNA follows: TGTGCCACCTACCGGACAGGGGGCGCGGAGACCCAGTACTTC.

This chain joins TRBV29-1 and TRBJ2-7; 10 positions match TRBD2. Germline V gene sequence: CDR1 SQVTM, CDR2 ANQGSEA. V gave up 2 bases and J gave up 6 bases; unmatched junction bases: 10. The CDR3 is 15 residues long. The chain's CDR3 is CSVETRTSGIFEQYF. The CDR3 DNA sequence: TGCAGCGTTGAAACTCGAACTAGCGGGATTTTCGAGCAGTACTTC.

This clonotype was detected only a few times. This chain connects TRBV30 to TRBJ1-1; D perhaps matches TRBD1 (5 bases). Looked up from germline, CDR1 is GTSNPN and CDR2 is SVGIG (reference sequence). This CDR3 is 12 amino acids long. Trimming removed 4 bases at V and 5 bases at J, with 11 bases between. The CDR3 DNA reads TGTGCCTGGAAAGGGGTGTGGACTGAAGCTTTCTTT. Translated, it gives CAWKGVWTEAFF.

The rearrangement joins TRBV20-1 to TRBJ2-3, with D perhaps being TRBD1 or TRBD2 (6 bases each). The V and J ends lost 7 bases and 4 bases respectively, with 18 bases between them. The CDR3 runs to 14 residues. The V gene's germline CDR1 is DFQATT and CDR2 SNEGSKA (reference sequence). CDR3 sequence (DNA): TGCAGTGGTACAGGGTGGGGGGACGCAGATACGCAGTATTTT. The encoded protein is CSGTGWGDADTQYF.

The table lists this clonotype with many counts. The rearrangement links TRBV11-2 to TRBJ1-3; tentative D call: TRBD1 (6 bases). Germline lookup yields CDR1 SGHAT and CDR2 FQNNGV. The CDR3 runs to 17 residues. V lost 1 base and J lost 0, with 13 bases in between. The CDR3 sequence: CASSLVGGRYSGNTIYF. The CDR3 DNA is TGTGCCAGCAGCTTAGTTGGGGGCCGTTACTCTGGAAACACCATATATTTT.

The chain recombines TRBV6-2 or TRBV6-3 with TRBJ1-1; D call uncertain. Trimming left V 6 bases short and J 9 bases short, with 8 bases between. The CDR3 length is 10 residues. Germline loops: CDR1 MNHEY, CDR2 SVGEGT. The CDR3 loop is CASSDYKAFF. CDR3 nucleotide sequence: TGTGCCAGCAGCGACTATAAAGCTTTCTTT.

The chain recombines TRBV11-2 with TRBJ1-1, with TRBD1 identical over 8 bases. Unmatched junction bases numbered 5, after V lost 5 bases and J lost 3 bases. Germline CDR1 reads SGHAT; CDR2 reads FQNNGV. The CDR3 length is 14 residues. CDR3 nucleotides: TGTGCCAGCAGCGGACAGGGATCGTACACTGAAGCTTTCTTT. It yields the protein CASSGQGSYTEAFF.